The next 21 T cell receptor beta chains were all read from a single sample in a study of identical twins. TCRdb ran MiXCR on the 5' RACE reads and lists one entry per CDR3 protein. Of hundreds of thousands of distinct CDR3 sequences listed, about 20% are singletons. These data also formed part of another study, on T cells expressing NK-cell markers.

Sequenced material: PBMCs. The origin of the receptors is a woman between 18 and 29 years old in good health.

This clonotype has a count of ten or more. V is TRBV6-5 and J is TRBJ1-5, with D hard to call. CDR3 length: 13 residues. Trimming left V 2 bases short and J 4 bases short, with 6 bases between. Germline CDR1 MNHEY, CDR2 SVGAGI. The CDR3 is CASSYTRNQPQHF. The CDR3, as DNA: TGTGCCAGCAGTTACACACGGAATCAGCCCCAGCATTTT.

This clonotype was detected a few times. Here the CDR3 reads CASSYGLEFF. CDR3 sequence (DNA): TGTGCCAGCAGTTACGGTTTGGAGTTCTTC. The chain recombines TRBV6-6 with TRBJ2-1; D is unresolved. In germline, CDR1 is MNHNY, CDR2 SVGAGI (reference sequence). CDR3 length equals 10 residues. V lost 2 bases to trimming and J lost 14 bases, with 7 bases between them.

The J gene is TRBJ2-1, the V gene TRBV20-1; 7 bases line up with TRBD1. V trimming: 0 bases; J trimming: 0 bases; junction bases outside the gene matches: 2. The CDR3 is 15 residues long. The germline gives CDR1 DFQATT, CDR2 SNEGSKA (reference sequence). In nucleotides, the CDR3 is TGCAGTGCTAGAGATGCAGGGGGCTCCTACAATGAGCAGTTCTTC. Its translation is CSARDAGGSYNEQFF.

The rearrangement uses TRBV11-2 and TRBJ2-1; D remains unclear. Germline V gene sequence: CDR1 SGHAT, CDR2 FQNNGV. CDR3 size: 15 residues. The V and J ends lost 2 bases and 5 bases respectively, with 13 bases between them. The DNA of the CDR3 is TGTGCCAGCAGCTTAAAAACGGTGGATCACAATGAGCAGTTCTTC. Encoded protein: CASSLKTVDHNEQFF.

The CDR3 reads CASSLETWAYGYTF. DNA of the CDR3: TGCGCCAGCAGCTTGGAGACCTGGGCTTATGGCTACACCTTC. The rearrangement joins TRBV5-1 to TRBJ1-2, with no clear D. The germline CDR1 and CDR2 sequences are SGHRS and YFSETQ. V was pared by 0 bases and J by 5 bases, with 11 bases between. The CDR3 totals 14 residues.

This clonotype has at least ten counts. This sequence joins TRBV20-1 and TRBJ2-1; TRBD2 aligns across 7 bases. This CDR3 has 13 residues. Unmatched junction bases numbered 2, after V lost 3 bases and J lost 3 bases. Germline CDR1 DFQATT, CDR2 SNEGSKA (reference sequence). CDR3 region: CSASSGGYNEQFF. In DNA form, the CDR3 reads TGCAGTGCTAGTTCGGGAGGCTACAATGAGCAGTTCTTC.

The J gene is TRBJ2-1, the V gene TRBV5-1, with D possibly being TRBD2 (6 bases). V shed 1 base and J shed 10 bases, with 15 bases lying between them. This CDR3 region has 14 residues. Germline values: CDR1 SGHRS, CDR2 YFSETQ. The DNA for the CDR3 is TGCGCCAGCAGCTTGCGGGCGGGGCTGGGGGAGCAGTTCTTC. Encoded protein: CASSLRAGLGEQFF.

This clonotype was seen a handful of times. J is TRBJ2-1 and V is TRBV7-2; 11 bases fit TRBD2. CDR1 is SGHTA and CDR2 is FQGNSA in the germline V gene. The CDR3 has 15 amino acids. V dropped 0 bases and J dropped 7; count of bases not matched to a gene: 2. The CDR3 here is CASSLARLAGNEQFF. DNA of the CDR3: TGTGCCAGCAGCTTAGCGCGACTAGCGGGAAATGAGCAGTTCTTC.

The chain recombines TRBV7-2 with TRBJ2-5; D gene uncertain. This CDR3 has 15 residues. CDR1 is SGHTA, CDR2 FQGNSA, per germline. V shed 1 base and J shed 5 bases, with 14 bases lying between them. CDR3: CASSLVQGRAETQYF. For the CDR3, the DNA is TGTGCCAGCAGCTTAGTGCAAGGAAGGGCGGAGACCCAGTACTTC.

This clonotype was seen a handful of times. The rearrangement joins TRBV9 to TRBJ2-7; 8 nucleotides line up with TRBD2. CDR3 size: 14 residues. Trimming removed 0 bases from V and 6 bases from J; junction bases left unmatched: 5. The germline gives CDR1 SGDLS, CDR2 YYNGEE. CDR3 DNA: TGTGCCAGCAGCGTAGCGGGGGGGGCCGGCGAGCAGTACTTC. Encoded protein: CASSVAGGAGEQYF.

Here the CDR3 reads CATSAWTSGRINTGELFF. The CDR3 DNA reads TGTGCCACCAGTGCCTGGACTAGCGGGAGGATCAACACCGGGGAGCTGTTTTTT. This sequence joins TRBV24-1 and TRBJ2-2; 14 nucleotides line up with TRBD2. Germline CDR1 and CDR2: KGHDR and SFDVKD. This CDR3 is built from 18 residues. V shed 5 bases, J shed 2 bases, and the junction held 6 bases outside the gene matches.

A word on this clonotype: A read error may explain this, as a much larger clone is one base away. The CDR3 DNA reads TGCAGTGCTAGAGGCGACTATGGCTACACCTTC. Encoded protein: CSARGDYGYTF. The chain joins TRBV20-1 to TRBJ1-2, with D unclear. V was clipped by 1 base and J by 3 bases, with 3 bases between them. Germline CDR1 and CDR2: DFQATT and SNEGSKA (reference sequence). The CDR3 consists of 11 residues.

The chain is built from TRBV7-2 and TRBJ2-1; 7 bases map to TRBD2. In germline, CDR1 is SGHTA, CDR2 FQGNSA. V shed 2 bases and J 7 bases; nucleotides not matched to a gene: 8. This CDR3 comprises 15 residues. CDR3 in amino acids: CASSLFGGSRNEQFF. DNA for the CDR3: TGTGCCAGCAGCTTATTCGGCGGGAGCAGGAATGAGCAGTTCTTC.

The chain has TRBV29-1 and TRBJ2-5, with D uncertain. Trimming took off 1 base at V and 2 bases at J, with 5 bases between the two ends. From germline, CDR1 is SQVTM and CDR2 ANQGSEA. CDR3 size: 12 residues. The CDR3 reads CSVEAWQETQYF. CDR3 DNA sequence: TGCAGCGTTGAAGCGTGGCAAGAGACCCAGTACTTC.

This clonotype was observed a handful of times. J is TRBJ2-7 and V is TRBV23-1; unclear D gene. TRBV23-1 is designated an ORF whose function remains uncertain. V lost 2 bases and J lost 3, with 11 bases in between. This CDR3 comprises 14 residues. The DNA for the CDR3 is TGCGCCAGCAGTCAAAATGATGAGGTCTACGAGCAGTACTTC. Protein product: CASSQNDEVYEQYF.

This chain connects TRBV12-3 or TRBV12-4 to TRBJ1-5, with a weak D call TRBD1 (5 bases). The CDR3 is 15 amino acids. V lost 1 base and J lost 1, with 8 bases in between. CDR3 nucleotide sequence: TGTGCCAGCAGTTTAGTCGACAGCAGCAATCAGCCCCAGCATTTT. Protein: CASSLVDSSNQPQHF.

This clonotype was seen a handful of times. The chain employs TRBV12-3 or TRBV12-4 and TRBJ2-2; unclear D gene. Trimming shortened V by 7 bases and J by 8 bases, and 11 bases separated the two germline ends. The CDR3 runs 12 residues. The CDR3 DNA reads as TGTGCCAGCAACGTAGGTTATGGGGAGCTGTTTTTT. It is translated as CASNVGYGELFF.

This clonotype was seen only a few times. The CDR3 here is CASSPPTAGVGYTF. The CDR3 nucleotides are TGTGCCAGCTCACCACCGACGGCAGGGGTCGGCTACACCTTC. The chain has TRBV18 and TRBJ1-2; D might be TRBD1 (6 bases). The germline V gene has CDR1 KGHSH and CDR2 LQKENI. V lost 0 bases, J lost 8 bases, and 13 bases lay in between. This CDR3 comprises 14 residues.

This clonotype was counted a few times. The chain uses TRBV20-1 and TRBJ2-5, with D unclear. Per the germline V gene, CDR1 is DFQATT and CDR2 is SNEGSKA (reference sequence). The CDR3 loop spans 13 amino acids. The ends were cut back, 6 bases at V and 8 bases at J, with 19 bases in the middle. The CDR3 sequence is CSAHFGVPPTQYF. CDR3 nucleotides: TGCAGTGCACACTTTGGGGTCCCGCCAACCCAGTACTTC.

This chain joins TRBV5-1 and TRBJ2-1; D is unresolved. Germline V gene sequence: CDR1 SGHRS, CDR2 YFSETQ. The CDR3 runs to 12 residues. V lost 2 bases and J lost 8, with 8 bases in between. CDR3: CASSLLYDEQFF. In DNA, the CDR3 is TGCGCCAGCAGCTTACTGTACGATGAGCAGTTCTTC.

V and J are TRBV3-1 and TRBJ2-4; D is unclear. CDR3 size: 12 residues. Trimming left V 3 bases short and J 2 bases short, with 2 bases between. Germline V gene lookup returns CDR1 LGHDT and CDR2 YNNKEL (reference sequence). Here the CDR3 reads CASSQSKNIQYF. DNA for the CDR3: TGTGCCAGCAGCCAGTCCAAAAACATTCAGTACTTC.